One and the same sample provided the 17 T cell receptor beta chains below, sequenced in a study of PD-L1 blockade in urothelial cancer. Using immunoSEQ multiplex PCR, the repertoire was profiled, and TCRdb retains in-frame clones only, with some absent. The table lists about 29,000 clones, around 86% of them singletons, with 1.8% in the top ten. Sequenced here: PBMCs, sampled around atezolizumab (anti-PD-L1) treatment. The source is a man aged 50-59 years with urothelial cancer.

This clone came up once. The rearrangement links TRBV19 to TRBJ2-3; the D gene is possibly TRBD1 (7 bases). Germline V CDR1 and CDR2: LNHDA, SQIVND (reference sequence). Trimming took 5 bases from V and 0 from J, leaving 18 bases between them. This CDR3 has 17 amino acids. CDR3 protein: CASSAGQLNPSTDTQYF. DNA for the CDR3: TGTGCCAGTAGTGCGGGACAGCTTAACCCTAGCACAGATACGCAGTATTTT.

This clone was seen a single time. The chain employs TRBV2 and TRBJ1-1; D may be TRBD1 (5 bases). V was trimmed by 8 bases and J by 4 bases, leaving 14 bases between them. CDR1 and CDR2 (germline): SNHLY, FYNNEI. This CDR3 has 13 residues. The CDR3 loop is CASGGQGVTEAFF. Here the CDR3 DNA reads TGTGCCAGCGGTGGACAAGGGGTCACTGAAGCTTTCTTT.

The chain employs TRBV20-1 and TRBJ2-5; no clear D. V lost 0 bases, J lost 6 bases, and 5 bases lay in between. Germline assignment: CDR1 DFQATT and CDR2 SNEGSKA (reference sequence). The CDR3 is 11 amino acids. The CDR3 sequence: CSARDIQTQYF. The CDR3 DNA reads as TGCAGTGCTAGAGATATTCAGACCCAGTACTTC.

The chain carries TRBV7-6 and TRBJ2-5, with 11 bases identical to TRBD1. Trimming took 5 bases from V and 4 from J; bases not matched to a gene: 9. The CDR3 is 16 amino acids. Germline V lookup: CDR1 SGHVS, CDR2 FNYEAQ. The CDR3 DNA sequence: TGTGCCAGCAGCCGAAACGCCGGGACAGGGGGAGAGACCCAGTACTTC. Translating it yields CASSRNAGTGGETQYF. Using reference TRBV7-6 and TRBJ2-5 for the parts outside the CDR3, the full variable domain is GAGVSQSPRYKVTKRGQDVALRCDPISGHVSLYWYRQALGQGPEFLTYFNYEAQQDKSGLPNDRFSAERPEGSISTLTIQRTEQRDSAMYRCASSRNAGTGGETQYFGPGTRLLVL.

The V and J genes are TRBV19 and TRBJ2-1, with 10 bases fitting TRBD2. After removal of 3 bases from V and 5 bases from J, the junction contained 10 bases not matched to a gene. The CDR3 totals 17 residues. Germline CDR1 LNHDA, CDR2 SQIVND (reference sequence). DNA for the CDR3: TGTGCCAGTAGTATGTTGGGCGTAGCGGGAGGAAACAATGAGCAGTTCTTC. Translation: CASSMLGVAGGNNEQFF.

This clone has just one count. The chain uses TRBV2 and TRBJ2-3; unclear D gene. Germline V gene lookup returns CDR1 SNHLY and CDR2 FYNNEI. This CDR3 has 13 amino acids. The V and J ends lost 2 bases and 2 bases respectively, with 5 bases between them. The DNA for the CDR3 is TGTGCCAGCAGTGAACCTTTCACAGATACGCAGTATTTT. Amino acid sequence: CASSEPFTDTQYF.

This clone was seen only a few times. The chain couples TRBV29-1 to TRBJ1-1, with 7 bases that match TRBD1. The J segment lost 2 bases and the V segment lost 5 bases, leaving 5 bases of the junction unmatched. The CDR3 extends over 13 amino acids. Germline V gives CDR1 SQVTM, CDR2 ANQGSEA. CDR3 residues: CSVWDRVNTEAFF. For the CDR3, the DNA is TGCAGCGTTTGGGACAGAGTTAACACTGAAGCTTTCTTT.

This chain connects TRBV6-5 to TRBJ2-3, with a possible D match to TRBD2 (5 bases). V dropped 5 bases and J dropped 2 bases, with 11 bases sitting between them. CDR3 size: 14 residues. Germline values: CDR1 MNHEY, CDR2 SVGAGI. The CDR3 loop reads CASSQRLSTDTQYF. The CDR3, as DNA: TGTGCCAGCAGTCAGCGACTATCCACAGATACGCAGTATTTT.

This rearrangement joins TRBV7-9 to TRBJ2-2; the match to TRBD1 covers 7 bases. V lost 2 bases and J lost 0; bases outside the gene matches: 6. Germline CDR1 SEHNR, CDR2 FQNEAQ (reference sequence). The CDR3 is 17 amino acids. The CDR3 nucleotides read TGTGCCAGCAGCTTATGGTGGCAGGGGGCGAACACCGGGGAGCTGTTTTTT. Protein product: CASSLWWQGANTGELFF.

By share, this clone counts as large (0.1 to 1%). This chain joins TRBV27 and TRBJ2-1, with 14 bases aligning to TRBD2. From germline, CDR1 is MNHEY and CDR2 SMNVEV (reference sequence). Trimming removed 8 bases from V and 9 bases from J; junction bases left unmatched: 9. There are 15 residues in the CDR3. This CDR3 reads CASCKGTSGRIEQFF. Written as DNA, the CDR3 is TGTGCCAGCTGTAAGGGGACTAGCGGGAGAATTGAGCAGTTCTTC.

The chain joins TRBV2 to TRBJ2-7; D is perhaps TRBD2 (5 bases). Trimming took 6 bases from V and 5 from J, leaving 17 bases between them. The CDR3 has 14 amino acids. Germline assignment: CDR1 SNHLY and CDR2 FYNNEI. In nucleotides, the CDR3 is TGTGCCAGCAGGGCTACTAGTGTCCTGGACGAGCAGTACTTC. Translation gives CASRATSVLDEQYF. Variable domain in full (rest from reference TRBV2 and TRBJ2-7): EPEVTQTPSHQVTQMGQEVILRCVPISNHLYFYWYRQILGQKVEFLVSFYNNEISEKSEIFDDQFSVERPDGSNFTLKIRSTKLEDSAMYFCASRATSVLDEQYFGPGTRLTVT.

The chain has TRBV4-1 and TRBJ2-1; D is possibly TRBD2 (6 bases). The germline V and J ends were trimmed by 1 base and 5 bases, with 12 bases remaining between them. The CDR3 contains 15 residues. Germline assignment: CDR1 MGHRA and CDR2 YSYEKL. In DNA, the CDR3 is TGCGCCAGCAGCCAAGTTAGGACTATCGACAATGAGCAGTTCTTC. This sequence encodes CASSQVRTIDNEQFF.

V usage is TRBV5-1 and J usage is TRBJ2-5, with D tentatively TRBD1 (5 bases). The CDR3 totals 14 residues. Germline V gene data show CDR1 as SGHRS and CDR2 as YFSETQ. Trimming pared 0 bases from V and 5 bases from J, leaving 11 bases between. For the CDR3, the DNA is TGCGCCAGCAGCTTGGGGACAAACGCGGAGACCCAGTACTTC. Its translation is CASSLGTNAETQYF.

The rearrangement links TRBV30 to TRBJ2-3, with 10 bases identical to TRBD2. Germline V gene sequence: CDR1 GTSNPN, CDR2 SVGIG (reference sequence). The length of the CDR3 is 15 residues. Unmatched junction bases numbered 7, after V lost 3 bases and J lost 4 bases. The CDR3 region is CAWSASGSGADTQYF. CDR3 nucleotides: TGTGCCTGGAGCGCTAGCGGGAGCGGTGCAGATACGCAGTATTTT. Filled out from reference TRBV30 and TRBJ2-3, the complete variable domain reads SQTIHQWPATLVQPVGSPLSLECTVEGTSNPNLYWYRQAAGRGLQLLFYSVGIGQISSEVPQNLSASRPQDRQFILSSKKLLLSDSGFYLCAWSASGSGADTQYFGPGTRLTVL.

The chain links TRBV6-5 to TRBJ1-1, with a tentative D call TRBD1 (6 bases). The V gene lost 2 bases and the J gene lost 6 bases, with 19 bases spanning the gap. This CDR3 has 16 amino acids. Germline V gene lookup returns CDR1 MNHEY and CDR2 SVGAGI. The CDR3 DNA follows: TGTGCCAGCAGTTACCGCCAATCAACAGGGATAGCTGAAGCTTTCTTT. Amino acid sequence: CASSYRQSTGIAEAFF.

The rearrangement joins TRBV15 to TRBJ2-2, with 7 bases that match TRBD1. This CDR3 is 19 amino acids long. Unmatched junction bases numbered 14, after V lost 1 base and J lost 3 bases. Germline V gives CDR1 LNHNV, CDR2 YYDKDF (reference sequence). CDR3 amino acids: CATSRGQGLFEWDTGELFF. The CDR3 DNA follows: TGTGCCACCAGCAGAGGACAGGGCCTCTTCGAGTGGGACACCGGGGAGCTGTTTTTT. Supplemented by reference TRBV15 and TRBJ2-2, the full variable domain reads DAMVIQNPRYQVTQFGKPVTLSCSQTLNHNVMYWYQQKSSQAPKLLFHYYDKDFNNEADTPDNFQSRRPNTSFCFLDIRSPGLGDTAMYLCATSRGQGLFEWDTGELFFGEGSRLTVL.

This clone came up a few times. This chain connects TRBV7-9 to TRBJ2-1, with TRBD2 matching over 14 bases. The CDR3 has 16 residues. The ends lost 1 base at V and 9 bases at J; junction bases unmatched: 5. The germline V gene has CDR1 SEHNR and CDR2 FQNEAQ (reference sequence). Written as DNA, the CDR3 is TGTGCCAGCAGCTTAGTCGGACTAGCGGGAGGAGGTGAGCAGTTCTTC. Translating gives CASSLVGLAGGGEQFF.